This is a list of T cell receptor beta chains from one sample in a study of T cell clones after liver transplantation. Produced via immunoSEQ multiplex PCR; TCRdb's table is partial and in-frame only. This table holds 24,000 or so clones, approximately 68% found once. The material sequenced was CD4+ T cells from blood, taken before liver transplant. The receptors originated from a human donor who received a liver transplant. Each CDR3 is given with its conserved first and last residue. A D gene is named only where the DNA matches it firmly. Clone size is stated in some rows and not others, as once, few, many or a class when expanded.

j_gene,d_gene,v_gene,abundance,CDR3aa,CDR3nt
TRBJ1-1,TRBD1,TRBV6-4,once,CASSDSDRATEAFF,TGTGCCAGCAGTGACTCCGACAGGGCCACTGAAGCTTTCTTT
TRBJ1-5,NA,TRBV27,once,CASSKKAGVSNQPQHF,TGTGCCAGCAGTAAAAAGGCAGGGGTAAGCAATCAGCCCCAGCATTTT
TRBJ2-4,NA,TRBV10-2,NA,CASGEASKNIQYF,TGCGCCAGCGGGGAGGCCAGCAAAAACATTCAGTACTTC
TRBJ2-3,TRBD2,TRBV7-9,NA,CASSLMGLADDTQYF,TGTGCCAGCAGCTTAATGGGACTAGCGGATGATACGCAGTATTTT
TRBJ2-2,NA,TRBV7-2,NA,CASSFSGRAHTGELFF,TGTGCCAGCAGCTTCTCCGGACGAGCGCACACCGGGGAGCTGTTTTTT
TRBJ1-5,NA,TRBV6-6,few,CASKGLREYSNQPQHF,TGTGCCAGCAAGGGGCTCCGGGAGTATAGCAATCAGCCCCAGCATTTT
TRBJ1-1,TRBD1,TRBV29-1,NA,CSVERRGQGGTEAFF,TGCAGCGTTGAACGCCGAGGACAGGGAGGGACTGAAGCTTTCTTT
TRBJ2-7,TRBD1,TRBV6-1,few,CASMPGQGAYEQYF,TGTGCCAGCATGCCGGGACAGGGGGCCTACGAGCAGTACTTC
TRBJ2-1,NA,TRBV29-1,NA,CSVVPAINEQFF,TGCAGCGTTGTGCCCGCAATCAATGAGCAGTTCTTC
TRBJ2-3,TRBD2,TRBV28,NA,CASSLSFSGAEDTQYF,TGTGCCAGCAGTTTAAGTTTTAGCGGGGCGGAAGATACGCAGTATTTT
TRBJ1-4,TRBD1,TRBV5-1,NA,CASTKDRGKMANEKLFF,TGCGCCAGCACCAAGGACAGGGGGAAGATGGCTAATGAAAAACTGTTTTTT
TRBJ2-5,TRBD2,TRBV5-6,NA,CASSSRSMGGETQYF,TGTGCCAGCAGCTCCCGTTCCATGGGGGGGGAGACCCAGTACTTC
TRBJ2-5,NA,TRBV6-1,NA,CASRYRVGETQYF,TGTGCCAGCAGATATAGGGTGGGAGAGACCCAGTACTTC
TRBJ2-7,NA,TRBV27,NA,CASSRAFLSYEQYF,TGTGCCAGCAGTCGGGCATTTCTCTCCTACGAGCAGTACTTC
TRBJ2-3,NA,TRBV11-3,NA,CASSSRPVIGDTQYF,TGTGCCAGCAGCTCCCGGCCAGTTATCGGCGATACGCAGTATTTT
TRBJ2-1,NA,TRBV30,NA,CATDRNEQFF,TGTGCCACCGACAGGAATGAGCAGTTCTTC
TRBJ2-5,TRBD1,TRBV7-9,few,CASSLDRTGTGSETQYF,TGTGCCAGCAGCTTAGACAGAACCGGGACAGGGTCTGAGACCCAGTACTTC
TRBJ2-1,TRBD2,TRBV11-2,NA,CASSLGVSGLTVYNEQFF,TGTGCCAGCAGCTTAGGGGTTAGCGGGCTGACCGTTTACAATGAGCAGTTCTTC
TRBJ2-5,NA,TRBV4-3,NA,CASSRSRAETQYF,TGCGCCAGCAGCCGGTCTAGAGCAGAGACCCAGTACTTC
TRBJ2-1,NA,TRBV6-1,NA,CASSVGQGGYNEQFF,TGTGCCAGCAGTGTGGGCCAGGGGGGTTACAATGAGCAGTTCTTC
TRBJ2-3,NA,TRBV13,NA,CASSLWGDTQYF,TGTGCCAGCAGCTTATGGGGGGATACGCAGTATTTT
TRBJ1-2,TRBD1,TRBV2,NA,CASSEPGTGIYGYTF,TGTGCCAGCAGTGAACCCGGGACAGGGATATATGGCTACACCTTC
TRBJ1-2,NA,TRBV7-9,NA,CASSRDLGPYGYTF,TGTGCCAGCAGCCGGGACTTGGGGCCCTATGGCTACACCTTC
TRBJ1-1,NA,TRBV2,NA,CASSQDGPVLNTEAFF,TGTGCCAGCAGTCAGGACGGCCCAGTTTTAAACACTGAAGCTTTCTTT
TRBJ2-2,NA,TRBV6-5,once,CASSSPLSAGELFF,TGTGCCAGCAGTTCCCCCCTTTCCGCCGGGGAGCTGTTTTTT
TRBJ2-1,NA,TRBV11-2,NA,CASSLGNSYNEQFF,TGTGCCAGCAGCTTAGGGAACTCCTACAATGAGCAGTTCTTC